These 3 T cell receptor beta chains share one sample of origin, sequenced in a study of T cells in Graves' hyperthyroidism and ophthalmopathy. The CDR3 regions of TCR beta were amplified from RNA transcripts. The HTBI set primed first-round TCR CDR3 RT-PCR. TCRdb fed the multiplex PCR reads into MiXCR, producing one record per CDR3 protein. The repertoire holds about 640,000 distinct CDR3 sequences, with around 21% as singletons. Sequenced material: blood. These receptors all come from a man aged 25 to 40 with Graves' ophthalmopathy.

The rearrangement uses TRBV12-3 or TRBV12-4 and TRBJ2-7; D might be TRBD1 (6 bases). The CDR3 has 13 amino acids. With 7 bases removed from V and 2 bases from J, the gap between germline ends came to 12 bases. As DNA, the CDR3 is TGTGCCAGCAAGACGACAGGTCCCTACGAGCAGTACTTC. Its protein product is CASKTTGPYEQYF.

This sequence joins TRBV6-2 or TRBV6-3 and TRBJ1-1; a weak D match, TRBD1 (5 bases). The CDR3 consists of 14 residues. Trimming took 0 bases from V and 3 from J, leaving 8 bases between them. Looked up from germline, CDR1 is MNHEY and CDR2 is SVGEGT. CDR3 nucleotides: TGTGCCAGCAGTTACTCGAGACAGCACACTGAAGCTTTCTTT. Residues: CASSYSRQHTEAFF.

The chain joins TRBV9 to TRBJ1-1, with 9 bases matching TRBD1. Germline V CDR1 and CDR2: SGDLS, YYNGEE. The V gene end was trimmed by 0 bases and the J gene end by 1 base; junction bases not matched to a gene: 7. There are 17 residues in the CDR3. The CDR3 nucleotides are TGTGCCAGCAGCGTAGAGGGGGGGACAGGGAGGAACACTGAAGCTTTCTTT. It translates to CASSVEGGTGRNTEAFF.